These 9 T cell receptor beta chains originate from one sample sequenced in a study of T cells in Graves' hyperthyroidism and ophthalmopathy (dated by TCRdb to the late 2010s). The library was obtained by multiplex PCR. For sequencing, an Illumina HiSeq 2000 was employed. TCR beta CDR3 regions were amplified from RNA transcripts. For the first round of RT-PCR on the TCR CDR3, the HTBI primer set was used together with the Qiagen OneStep RT-PCR kit. In-frame beta chains were kept once TCRdb had trimmed the public reads at Q25 with fastp and called clones with MiXCR. When rows share a CDR3 protein, they turn into one entry using the most common DNA and genes. In all, the sample holds under 650,000 distinct CDR3 sequences, and 15% to 20% of those were seen once. Around 3.9% of the sample rests with the top ten. Sequenced material: blood. These receptors were obtained from a young woman with Graves' hyperthyroidism.

This chain links TRBV6-2 or TRBV6-3 with TRBJ1-5; maybe TRBD1 (5 bases). Trimming took off 6 bases at V and 4 bases at J, with 19 bases between the two ends. Germline assignment: CDR1 MNHEY and CDR2 SVGEGT. This CDR3 is 16 amino acids long. Here the CDR3 reads CASRESWGEGNQPQHF. The CDR3 nucleotides read TGTGCCAGCAGGGAGAGTTGGGGGGAGGGAAATCAGCCCCAGCATTTT.

The rearrangement joins TRBV20-1 to TRBJ1-2, with 9 nucleotides matching TRBD1. The V and J ends lost 5 bases and 8 bases, in that order; junction bases with no gene match: 9. This CDR3 is built from 13 residues. Germline V gives CDR1 DFQATT, CDR2 SNEGSKA (reference sequence). DNA of the CDR3: TGCAGTGCTGTTACAGGGGGCGAATCAGGCTACACCTTC. Translated, it gives CSAVTGGESGYTF.

V gene TRBV9 combines with J gene TRBJ1-1; no reliable D call. Germline loops: CDR1 SGDLS, CDR2 YYNGEE. There are 15 residues in the CDR3. Between the trimmed V and J ends, which lost 4 bases and 1 base, there was a span of 14 bases. The CDR3 is CASSRGIQRNTEAFF. Written as DNA, the CDR3 is TGTGCCAGCAGCCGTGGGATCCAAAGGAACACTGAAGCTTTCTTT. The full variable domain, its missing parts supplied by reference TRBV9 and TRBJ1-1, is DSGVTQTPKHLITATGQRVTLRCSPRSGDLSVYWYQQSLDQGLQFLIQYYNGEERAKGNILERFSAQQFPDLHSELNLSSLELGDSALYFCASSRGIQRNTEAFFGQGTRLTVV.

This sequence joins TRBV6-9 and TRBJ2-7; 9 nucleotides agree with TRBD2. Trimming removed 4 bases from V and 0 bases from J; junction bases left unmatched: 7. The germline V gene has CDR1 MNHGY and CDR2 SVAAGI. The CDR3 has 16 amino acids. The CDR3 DNA is TGTGCCAGCAGTTCCAAGAGCGGGAGGTTCTCCTACGAGCAGTACTTC. Its protein product is CASSSKSGRFSYEQYF.

This clonotype was seen many times. The CDR3 is CASSLRQNMFHNEQFF. In nucleotides, the CDR3 is TGTGCCAGCAGCCTAAGACAGAACATGTTTCACAATGAGCAGTTCTTC. This chain links TRBV27 with TRBJ2-1; weak D call: TRBD1 (5 bases). This CDR3 has 16 residues. CDR1 is MNHEY and CDR2 is SMNVEV in the germline V gene (reference sequence). Deletions cut 6 bases from V and 5 bases from J, with 20 bases between.

This clonotype has at least ten counts. This chain uses TRBV30 with TRBJ1-2; TRBD1 matches at 9 bases. The CDR3 covers 12 residues. The germline V gene has CDR1 GTSNPN and CDR2 SVGIG (reference sequence). Trimming cost V 4 bases and J 9 bases; bases outside gene matches: 6. The CDR3 loop is CAWTGQGNRYTF. The CDR3 DNA reads as TGTGCCTGGACTGGACAGGGGAATCGCTACACCTTC. The entire variable domain, with the rest obtained from reference TRBV30 and TRBJ1-2, is as follows: SQTIHQWPATLVQPVGSPLSLECTVEGTSNPNLYWYRQAAGRGLQLLFYSVGIGQISSEVPQNLSASRPQDRQFILSSKKLLLSDSGFYLCAWTGQGNRYTFGSGTRLTVV.

This clonotype was recorded at least ten times. The V and J genes are TRBV12-3 or TRBV12-4 and TRBJ1-1; 7 bases line up with TRBD1. The length of the CDR3 is 13 residues. J gave up 3 bases and V 10 bases, and 8 bases lay outside the gene matches. The chain's CDR3 is CATKYRGDTEAFF. The DNA for the CDR3 is TGTGCCACCAAATACAGGGGTGACACTGAAGCTTTCTTT.

This clonotype has ten or more counts. This chain joins TRBV28 and TRBJ2-7; D is unresolved. Germline V CDR1 and CDR2: MDHEN, SYDVKM. V shed 2 bases and J shed 2 bases, with 10 bases lying between them. The CDR3 loop spans 14 amino acids. CDR3 residues: CASSLGHLPYEQYF. DNA of the CDR3: TGTGCCAGCAGTTTAGGGCATCTTCCCTACGAGCAGTACTTC. The variable domain in full, with the rest retrieved from reference TRBV28 and TRBJ2-7, is DVKVTQSSRYLVKRTGEKVFLECVQDMDHENMFWYRQDPGLGLRLIYFSYDVKMKEKGDIPEGYSVSREKKERFSLILESASTNQTSMYLCASSLGHLPYEQYFGPGTRLTVT.

Ten or more counts support this clonotype. An end of the junction differs from the germline gene, which may be a read error. The J gene is TRBJ2-1, the V gene TRBV7-7; D is undetermined. The CDR3 totals 17 residues. Looked up from germline, CDR1 is SSHAT and CDR2 is FNYEAQ (reference sequence). The CDR3 DNA reads TGTGCTAGCAGCTTAGGTGGGTTTCGCGGAGCCTACAATGAGCAGTTCTTC. Amino acids: CASSLGGFRGAYNEQFF.